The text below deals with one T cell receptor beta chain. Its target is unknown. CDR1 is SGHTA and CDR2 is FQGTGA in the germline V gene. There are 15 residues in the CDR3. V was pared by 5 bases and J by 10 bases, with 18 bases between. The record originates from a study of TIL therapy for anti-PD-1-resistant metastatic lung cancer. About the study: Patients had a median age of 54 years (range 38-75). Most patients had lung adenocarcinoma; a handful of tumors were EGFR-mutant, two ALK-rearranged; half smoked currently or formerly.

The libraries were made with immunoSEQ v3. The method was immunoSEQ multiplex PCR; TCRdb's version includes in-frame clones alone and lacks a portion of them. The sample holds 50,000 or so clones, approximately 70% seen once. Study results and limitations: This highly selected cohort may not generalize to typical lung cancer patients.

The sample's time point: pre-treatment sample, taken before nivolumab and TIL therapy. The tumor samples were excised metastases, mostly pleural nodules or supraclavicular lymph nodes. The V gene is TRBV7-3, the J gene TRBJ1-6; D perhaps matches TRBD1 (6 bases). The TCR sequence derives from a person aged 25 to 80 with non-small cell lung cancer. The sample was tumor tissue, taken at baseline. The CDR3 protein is CASSPSTGTGSPLHF. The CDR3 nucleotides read TGTGCCAGCAGCCCGAGCACAGGGACGGGGTCACCCCTCCACTTT.